This T cell receptor (beta chain) was captured in a study of glioma-infiltrating T cells. Overall study findings and caveats: Gliomas, especially low-grade, showed above-expected tissue-blood divergence; non-neoplastic patients showed below.

A word on this clonotype: Its antigen is still unknown.

Germline-derived CDR1 and CDR2 are MNHNY and SVGAGI (reference sequence). V was pared by 0 bases and J by 5 bases, with 3 bases of the junction left unmatched. This CDR3 is built from 14 residues. Amplification of TCR alpha and beta CDR3 regions from RNA used iRepertoire nested multiplex PCR. One-step reverse transcription and amplification started from roughly 100-400 ng of tissue mRNA or PBMC total RNA. TCRdb analysed the multiplex PCR reads with MiXCR anew, one entry per CDR3 protein. The repertoire holds approximately 190,000 distinct CDR3 sequences, with approximately 30% as singletons. Material for sequencing was glioma tissue, nonneoplastic brain tissue, or PBMCs (not recorded which). The receptor was isolated from a human donor with low-grade glioma or glioblastoma, undergoing nonglioma brain surgery, or in good health (not recorded which). The chain combines TRBV6-6 with TRBJ2-5; 7 nucleotides line up with TRBD2. The CDR3 DNA sequence: TGTGCCAGCAGTTACTCGGGGGGGGTGGAGACCCAGTACTTC. This codes for CASSYSGGVETQYF.